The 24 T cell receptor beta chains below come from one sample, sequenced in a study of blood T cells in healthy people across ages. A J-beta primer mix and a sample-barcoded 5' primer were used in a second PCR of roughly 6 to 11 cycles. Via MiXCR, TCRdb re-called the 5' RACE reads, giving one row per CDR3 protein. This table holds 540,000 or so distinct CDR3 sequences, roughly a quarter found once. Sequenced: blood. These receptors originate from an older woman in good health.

In nucleotides, the CDR3 is TGTGCCAGCAGCCGACCTGGACTAGCCAACTCCTACGAGCAGTACTTC. It specifies CASSRPGLANSYEQYF. The gene calls are TRBV14 and TRBJ2-7; TRBD2 matches 8 bases. Germline CDR1 SGHDN, CDR2 FVKESK. Losses at the gene ends were 4 bases for V and 0 bases for J; bases not matched to a gene: 8. The CDR3 is 16 amino acids.

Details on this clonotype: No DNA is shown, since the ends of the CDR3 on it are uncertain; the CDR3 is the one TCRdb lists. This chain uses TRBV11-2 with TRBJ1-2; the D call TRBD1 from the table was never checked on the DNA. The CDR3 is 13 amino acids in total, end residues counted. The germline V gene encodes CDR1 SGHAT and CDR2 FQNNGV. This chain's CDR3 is CASSLEVASGNTF.

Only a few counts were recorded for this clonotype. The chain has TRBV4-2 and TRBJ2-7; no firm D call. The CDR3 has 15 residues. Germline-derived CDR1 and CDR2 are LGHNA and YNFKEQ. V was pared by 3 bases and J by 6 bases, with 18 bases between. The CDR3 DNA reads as TGTGCCAGCAGCCAGCCCCGAACCTCCAGGTCCGAGCAGTACTTC. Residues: CASSQPRTSRSEQYF.

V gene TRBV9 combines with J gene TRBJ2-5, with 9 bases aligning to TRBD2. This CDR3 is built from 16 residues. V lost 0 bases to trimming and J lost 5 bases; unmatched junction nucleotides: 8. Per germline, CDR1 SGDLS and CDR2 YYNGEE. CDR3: CASSVEAAGGRETQYF. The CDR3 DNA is TGTGCCAGCAGCGTAGAAGCAGCGGGGGGTAGGGAGACCCAGTACTTC.

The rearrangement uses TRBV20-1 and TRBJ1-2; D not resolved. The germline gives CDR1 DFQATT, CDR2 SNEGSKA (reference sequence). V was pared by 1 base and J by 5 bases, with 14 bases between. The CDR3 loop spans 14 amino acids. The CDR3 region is CSARVEATAYGYTF. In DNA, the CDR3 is TGCAGTGCTAGAGTTGAGGCGACCGCATATGGCTACACCTTC.

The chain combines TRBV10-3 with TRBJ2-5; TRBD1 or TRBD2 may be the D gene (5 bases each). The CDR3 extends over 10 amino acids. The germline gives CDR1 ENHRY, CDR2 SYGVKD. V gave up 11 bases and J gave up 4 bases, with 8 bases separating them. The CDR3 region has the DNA TGTGCCGTTGGGGGAGAGACCCAGTACTTC. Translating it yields CAVGGETQYF.

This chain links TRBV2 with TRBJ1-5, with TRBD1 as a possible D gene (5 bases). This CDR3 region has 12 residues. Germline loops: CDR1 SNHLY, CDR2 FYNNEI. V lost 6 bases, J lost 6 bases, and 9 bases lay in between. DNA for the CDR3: TGTGCCAGCAGCGGGGCCTTTCAGCCCCAGCATTTT. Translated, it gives CASSGAFQPQHF.

For the CDR3, the DNA is TGTGCCAGCAGTTTACGCGGGGGGCGGGGAGAGACCCAGTACTTC. Translated, it gives CASSLRGGRGETQYF. This chain joins TRBV28 and TRBJ2-5; 8 bases fit TRBD2. Germline-derived CDR1 and CDR2 are MDHEN and SYDVKM. V trimming: 2 bases; J trimming: 4 bases; junction bases outside the gene matches: 6. CDR3 size: 15 residues. The full variable domain, rest sourced from reference TRBV28 and TRBJ2-5, is DVKVTQSSRYLVKRTGEKVFLECVQDMDHENMFWYRQDPGLGLRLIYFSYDVKMKEKGDIPEGYSVSREKKERFSLILESASTNQTSMYLCASSLRGGRGETQYFGPGTRLLVL.

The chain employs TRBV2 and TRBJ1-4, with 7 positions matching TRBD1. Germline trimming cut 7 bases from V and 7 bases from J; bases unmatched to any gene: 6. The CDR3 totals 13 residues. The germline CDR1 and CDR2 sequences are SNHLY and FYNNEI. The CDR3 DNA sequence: TGTGCCAGCAAAAGGGGGCATTTTGAAAAACTGTTTTTT. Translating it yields CASKRGHFEKLFF.

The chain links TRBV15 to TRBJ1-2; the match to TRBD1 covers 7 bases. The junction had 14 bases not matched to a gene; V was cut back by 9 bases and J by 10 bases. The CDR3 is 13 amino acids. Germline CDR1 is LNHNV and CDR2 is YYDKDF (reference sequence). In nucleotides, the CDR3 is TGTGCCACTAAAGACAGGGCCGTAAGGGCCTACACCTTC. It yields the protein CATKDRAVRAYTF.

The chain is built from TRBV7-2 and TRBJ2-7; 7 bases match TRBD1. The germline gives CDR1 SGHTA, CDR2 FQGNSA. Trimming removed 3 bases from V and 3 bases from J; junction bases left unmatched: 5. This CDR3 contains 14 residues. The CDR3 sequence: CASSLSRGHYEQYF. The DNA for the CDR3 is TGTGCCAGCAGCTTGTCTAGGGGGCACTACGAGCAGTACTTC.

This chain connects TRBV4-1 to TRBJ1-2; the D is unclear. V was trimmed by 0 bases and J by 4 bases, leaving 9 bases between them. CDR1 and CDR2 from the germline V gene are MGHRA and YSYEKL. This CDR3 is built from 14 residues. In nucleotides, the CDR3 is TGCGCCAGCAGCCAAGATTCTCCCAGCTATGGCTACACCTTC. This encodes CASSQDSPSYGYTF.

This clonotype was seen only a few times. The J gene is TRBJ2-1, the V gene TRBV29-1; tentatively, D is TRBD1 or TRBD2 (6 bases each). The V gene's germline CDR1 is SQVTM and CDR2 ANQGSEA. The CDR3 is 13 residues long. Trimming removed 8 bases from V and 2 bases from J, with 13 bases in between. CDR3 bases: TGCAGCTCCGAGGAGGGGGCCTACAATGAGCAGTTCTTC. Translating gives CSSEEGAYNEQFF.

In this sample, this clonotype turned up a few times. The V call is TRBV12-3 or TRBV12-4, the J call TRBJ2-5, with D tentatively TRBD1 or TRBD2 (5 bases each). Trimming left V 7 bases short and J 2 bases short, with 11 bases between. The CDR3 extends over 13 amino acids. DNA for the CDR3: TGTGCCAGCAACCTGGGGGTTCAAGAGACCCAGTACTTC. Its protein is CASNLGVQETQYF.

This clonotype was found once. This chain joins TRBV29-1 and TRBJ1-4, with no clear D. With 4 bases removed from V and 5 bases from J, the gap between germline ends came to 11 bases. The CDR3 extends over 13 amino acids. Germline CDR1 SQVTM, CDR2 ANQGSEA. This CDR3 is CSVARSPNEKLFF. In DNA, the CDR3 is TGCAGCGTTGCCCGGTCCCCCAATGAAAAACTGTTTTTT.

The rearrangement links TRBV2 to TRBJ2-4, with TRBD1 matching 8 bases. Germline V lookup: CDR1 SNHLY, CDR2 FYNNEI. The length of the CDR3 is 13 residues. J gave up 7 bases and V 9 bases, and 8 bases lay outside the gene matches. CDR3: CASADRGKNIQYF. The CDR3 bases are TGTGCCAGTGCAGACAGGGGAAAGAACATTCAGTACTTC. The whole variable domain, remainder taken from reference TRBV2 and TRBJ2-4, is EPEVTQTPSHQVTQMGQEVILRCVPISNHLYFYWYRQILGQKVEFLVSFYNNEISEKSEIFDDQFSVERPDGSNFTLKIRSTKLEDSAMYFCASADRGKNIQYFGAGTRLSVL.

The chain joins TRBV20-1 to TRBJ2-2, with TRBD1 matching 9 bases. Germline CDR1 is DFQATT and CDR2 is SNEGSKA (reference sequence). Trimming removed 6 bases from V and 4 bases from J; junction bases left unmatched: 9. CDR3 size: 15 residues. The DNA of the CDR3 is TGCAGTGCGACAAGACGGACAGGGGTCACCGGGGAGCTGTTTTTT. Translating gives CSATRRTGVTGELFF.

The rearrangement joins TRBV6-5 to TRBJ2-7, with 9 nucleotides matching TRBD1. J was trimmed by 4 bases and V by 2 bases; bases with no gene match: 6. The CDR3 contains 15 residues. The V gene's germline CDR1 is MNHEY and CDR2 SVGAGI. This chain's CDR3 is CASSYSGTGKYEQYF. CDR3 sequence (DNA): TGTGCCAGCAGTTACAGCGGGACAGGGAAGTACGAGCAGTACTTC.

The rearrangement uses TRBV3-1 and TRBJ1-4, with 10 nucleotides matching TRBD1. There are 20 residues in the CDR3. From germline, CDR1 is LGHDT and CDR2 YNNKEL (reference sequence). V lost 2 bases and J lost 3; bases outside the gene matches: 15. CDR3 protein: CASSQKAYRDRGRSNEKLFF. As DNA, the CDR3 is TGTGCCAGCAGCCAAAAGGCCTACCGGGACAGGGGAAGGTCTAATGAAAAACTGTTTTTT.

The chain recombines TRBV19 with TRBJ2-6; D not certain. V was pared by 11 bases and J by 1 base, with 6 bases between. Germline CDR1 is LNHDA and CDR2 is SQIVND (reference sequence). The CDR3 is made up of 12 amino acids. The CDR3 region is CACESGANVLTF. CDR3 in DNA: TGTGCCTGCGAATCTGGGGCCAACGTCCTGACTTTC.

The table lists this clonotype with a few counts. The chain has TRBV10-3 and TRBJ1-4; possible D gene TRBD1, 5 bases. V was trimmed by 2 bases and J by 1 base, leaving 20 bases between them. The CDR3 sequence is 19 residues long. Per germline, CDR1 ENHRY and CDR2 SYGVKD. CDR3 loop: CAISEAGTQGGRTNEKLFF. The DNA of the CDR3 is TGTGCCATCAGTGAGGCCGGGACGCAGGGAGGTCGAACTAATGAAAAACTGTTTTTT.

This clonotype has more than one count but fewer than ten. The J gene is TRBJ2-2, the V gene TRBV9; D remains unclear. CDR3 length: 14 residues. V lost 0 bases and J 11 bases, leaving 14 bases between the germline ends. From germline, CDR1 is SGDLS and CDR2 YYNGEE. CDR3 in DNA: TGTGCCAGCAGCGTAGAAGGATCCAGCTCCGAGCTGTTTTTT. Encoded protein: CASSVEGSSSELFF.

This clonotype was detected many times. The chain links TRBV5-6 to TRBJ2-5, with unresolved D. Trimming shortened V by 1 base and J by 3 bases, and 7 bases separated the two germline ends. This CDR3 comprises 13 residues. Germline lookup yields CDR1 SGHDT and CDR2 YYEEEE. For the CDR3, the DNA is TGTGCCAGCAGCTTGAAGTTGGAAGAGACCCAGTACTTC. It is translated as CASSLKLEETQYF.

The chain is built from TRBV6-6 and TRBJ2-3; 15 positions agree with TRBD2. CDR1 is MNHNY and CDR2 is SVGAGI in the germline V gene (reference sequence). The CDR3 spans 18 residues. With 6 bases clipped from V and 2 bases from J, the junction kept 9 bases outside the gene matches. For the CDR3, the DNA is TGTGCCAGCAGCACACGCGGGACTAGCGGGGGGCTCACAGATACGCAGTATTTT. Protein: CASSTRGTSGGLTDTQYF.